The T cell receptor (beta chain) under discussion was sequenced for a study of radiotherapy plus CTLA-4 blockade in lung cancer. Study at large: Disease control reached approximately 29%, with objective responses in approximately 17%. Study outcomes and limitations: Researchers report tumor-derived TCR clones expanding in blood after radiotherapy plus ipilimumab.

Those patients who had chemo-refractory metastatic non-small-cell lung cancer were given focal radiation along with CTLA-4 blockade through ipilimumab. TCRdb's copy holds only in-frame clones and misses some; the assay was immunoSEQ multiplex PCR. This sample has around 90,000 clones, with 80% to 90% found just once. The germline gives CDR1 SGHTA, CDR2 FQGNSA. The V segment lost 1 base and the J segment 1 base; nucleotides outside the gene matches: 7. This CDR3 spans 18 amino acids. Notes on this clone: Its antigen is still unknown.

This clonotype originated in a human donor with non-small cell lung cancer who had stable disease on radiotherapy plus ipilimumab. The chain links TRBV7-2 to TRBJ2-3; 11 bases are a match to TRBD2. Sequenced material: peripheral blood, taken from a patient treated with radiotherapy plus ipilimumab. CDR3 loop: CASSLGPQLAGGTDTQYF. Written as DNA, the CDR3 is TGTGCCAGCAGCTTAGGGCCCCAACTAGCGGGGGGCACAGATACGCAGTATTTT.